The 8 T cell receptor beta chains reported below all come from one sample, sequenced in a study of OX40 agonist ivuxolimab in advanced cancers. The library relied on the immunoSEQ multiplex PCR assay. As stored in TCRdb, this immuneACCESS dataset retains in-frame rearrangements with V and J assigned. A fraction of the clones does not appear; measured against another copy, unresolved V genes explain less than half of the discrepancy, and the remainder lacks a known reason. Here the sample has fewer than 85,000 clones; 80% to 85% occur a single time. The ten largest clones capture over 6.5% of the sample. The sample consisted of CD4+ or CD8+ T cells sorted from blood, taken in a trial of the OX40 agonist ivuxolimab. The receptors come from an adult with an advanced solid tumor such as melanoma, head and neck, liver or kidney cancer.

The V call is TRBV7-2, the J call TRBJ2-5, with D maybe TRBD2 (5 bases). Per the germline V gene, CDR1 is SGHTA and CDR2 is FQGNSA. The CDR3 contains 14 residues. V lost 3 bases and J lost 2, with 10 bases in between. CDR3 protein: CASSLAGIQETQYF. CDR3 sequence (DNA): TGTGCCAGCAGCTTGGCCGGGATTCAAGAGACCCAGTACTTC.

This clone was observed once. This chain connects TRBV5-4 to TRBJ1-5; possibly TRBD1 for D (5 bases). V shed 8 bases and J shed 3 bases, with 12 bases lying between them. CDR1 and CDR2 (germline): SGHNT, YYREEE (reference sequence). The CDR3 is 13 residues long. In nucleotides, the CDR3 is TGTGCCAGGCAGGGATTAACCAATCAGCCCCAGCATTTT. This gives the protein CARQGLTNQPQHF.

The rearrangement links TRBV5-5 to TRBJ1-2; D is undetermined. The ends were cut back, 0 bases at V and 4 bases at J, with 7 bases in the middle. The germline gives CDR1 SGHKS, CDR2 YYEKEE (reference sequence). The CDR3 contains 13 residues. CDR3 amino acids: CASSLVGAYGYTF. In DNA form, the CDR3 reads TGTGCCAGCAGCTTGGTAGGAGCCTATGGCTACACCTTC.

The CDR3 reads CASSGGTGANVLTF. The CDR3 coding sequence is TGCGCCAGCAGTGGCGGGACAGGGGCCAACGTCCTGACTTTC. The chain carries TRBV10-1 and TRBJ2-6; D may be TRBD1 or TRBD2 (6 bases each). Per the germline V gene, CDR1 is WNHNN and CDR2 is SYGVQD (reference sequence). There are 14 residues in the CDR3. Trimming removed 4 bases at V and 4 bases at J, with 8 bases between.

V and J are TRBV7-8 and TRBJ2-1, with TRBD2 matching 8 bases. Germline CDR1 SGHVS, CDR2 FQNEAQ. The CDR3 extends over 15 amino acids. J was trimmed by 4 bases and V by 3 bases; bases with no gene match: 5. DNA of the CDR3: TGTGCCAGCAGCTTGAGACTAGCGATGTACAATGAGCAGTTCTTC. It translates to CASSLRLAMYNEQFF.

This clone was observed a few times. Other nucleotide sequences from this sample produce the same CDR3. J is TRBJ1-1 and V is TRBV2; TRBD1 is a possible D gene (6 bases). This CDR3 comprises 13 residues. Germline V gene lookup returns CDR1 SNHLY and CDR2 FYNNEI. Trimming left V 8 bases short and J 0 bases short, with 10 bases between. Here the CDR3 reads CASGGMVNTEAFF. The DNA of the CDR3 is TGTGCCAGCGGGGGCATGGTGAACACTGAAGCTTTCTTT.

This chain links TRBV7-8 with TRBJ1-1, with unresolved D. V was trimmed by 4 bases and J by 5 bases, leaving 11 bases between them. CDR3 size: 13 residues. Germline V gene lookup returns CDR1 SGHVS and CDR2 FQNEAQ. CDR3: CASSYARGTEAFF. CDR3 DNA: TGTGCCAGCAGCTATGCCCGAGGGACTGAAGCTTTCTTT.

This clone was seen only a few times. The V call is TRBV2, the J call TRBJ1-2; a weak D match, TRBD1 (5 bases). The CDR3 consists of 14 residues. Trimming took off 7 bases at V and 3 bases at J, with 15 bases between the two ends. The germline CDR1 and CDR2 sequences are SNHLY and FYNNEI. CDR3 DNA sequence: TGTGCCAGCACCACCGACAGTTCCGACTATGGCTACACCTTC. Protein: CASTTDSSDYGYTF.